These 4 T cell receptor beta chains originate from one sample sequenced in a study of T cell repertoires in cytomegalovirus infection. From the reads, TCRdb called clonotypes with MiXCR, one entry per CDR3 protein. The table records 650,000 to 900,000 distinct CDR3 sequences, 32% of them present only once. These receptors have no identified antigens. Specimen: cultured CD8+ T cells from PBMCs, collected from culture after CMV antigen stimulation. These receptors all come from a human donor in good health (CMV status not recorded). Some clones in this sample may be carry-over from other donors' samples.

This clonotype was observed a few times. The V and J genes are TRBV12-3 or TRBV12-4 and TRBJ1-2; weak D call: TRBD1 (6 bases). V was clipped by 3 bases and J by 8 bases, with 10 bases between them. The CDR3 extends over 12 amino acids. The CDR3 DNA follows: TGTGCCAGCAGTTTCCCGCAGGGGGGCTACACCTTC. It codes for CASSFPQGGYTF.

This clonotype was observed many times. This sequence joins TRBV7-6 and TRBJ2-7; 9 nucleotides agree with TRBD2. CDR3 length: 15 amino acids. The trim removed 1 base at V and 0 bases at J, leaving 1 base unmatched. The germline gives CDR1 SGHVS, CDR2 FNYEAQ. The CDR3 DNA reads as TGTGCCAGCAGCTTAGGAGCGGGGGGCTCCTACGAGCAGTACTTC. Protein: CASSLGAGGSYEQYF.

The rearrangement uses TRBV9 and TRBJ1-2; 7 nucleotides agree with TRBD1. The germline gives CDR1 SGDLS, CDR2 YYNGEE. V gave up 3 bases and J gave up 1 base; unmatched junction bases: 9. This CDR3 is 16 amino acids long. The CDR3 region is CASSALPGTVNYGYTF. The CDR3 bases are TGTGCCAGCAGCGCCCTACCAGGGACAGTTAACTATGGCTACACCTTC.

This clonotype came up a few times. The chain recombines TRBV7-8 with TRBJ1-5, with a weak D call TRBD1 (5 bases). The CDR3 is 18 residues long. Trimming took off 5 bases at V and 0 bases at J, with 20 bases between the two ends. Germline V gene sequence: CDR1 SGHVS, CDR2 FQNEAQ. The CDR3 nucleotides are TGTGCCAGCAGCCGATCGGGGCAGATTACAAATAGCAATCAGCCCCAGCATTTT. This gives the protein CASSRSGQITNSNQPQHF.